This is a list of T cell receptor beta chains from one sample in a study of cytomegalovirus exposure and HLA in healthy donors. Only in-frame clones appear in the TCRdb table, and some are missing; sequencing was by immunoSEQ multiplex PCR. The sample shows 40,000 to 50,000 clones, around 68% of them seen only once. Sequenced: PBMCs. Source of these receptors: a young man in good health and CMV-seronegative. Both conserved end residues are part of each CDR3. A D gene is named only where the DNA matches it firmly. Where a row states a size, it is once, few, many or the class of an expanded clone; other rows omit it.

D gene	J gene	clone size	V gene	CDR3 DNA	CDR3 protein
TRBD2	TRBJ2-6	once	TRBV2	TGTGCCAGCAGCGTGGGACTAGCGGGAGGATCTGGGGCCAACGTCCTGACTTTC	CASSVGLAGGSGANVLTF
-	TRBJ2-1	-	TRBV6-4	TGTGCCGGGTGCGGAGTAAAGAATGAGCAGTTCTTC	CAGCGVKNEQFF
-	TRBJ2-1	-	TRBV7-7	TGTGCCAGCAGCCCCCAGGCAGGGGCTAAGTATGAGCAGTTCTTC	CASSPQAGAKYEQFF
-	TRBJ2-4	-	TRBV6-5	TGTGCCAGCAGTGCCACTAGGCGCGGGAACATTCAGTACTTC	CASSATRRGNIQYF
-	TRBJ2-5	-	TRBV7-9	TGTGCCAGCACCGGAAGAGGACTGAGGTACCAAGAGACCCAGTACTTC	CASTGRGLRYQETQYF
TRBD2	TRBJ2-1	-	TRBV6-6	TGTGCCAGCAGTGCCCGGGGCCTAGCGGGAGACGAGCAGTTCTTC	CASSARGLAGDEQFF
TRBD2	TRBJ2-7	-	TRBV7-2	TGTGCCAGCGGGACTAGCGTTACCTACGAGCAGTACTTC	CASGTSVTYEQYF
-	TRBJ2-1	-	TRBV6-4	TGTGCCAGCAGTGACGGGGCCGGCTCCTACAATGAGCAGTTCTTC	CASSDGAGSYNEQFF
-	TRBJ1-1	-	TRBV6-5	TGTGCCAGCAGTAGGGGCAGGGGCGCGGACACTGAAGCTTTCTTT	CASSRGRGADTEAFF
-	TRBJ2-3	-	TRBV6-5	TGTGCCAGCAGGCCCCGAGAAGTCGCAGATACGCAGTATTTT	CASRPREVADTQYF
-	TRBJ1-1	-	TRBV6-5	TGTGCCAGCAGTTCGACTTCTAGAACCACTGAAGCTTTCTTT	CASSSTSRTTEAFF
TRBD1	TRBJ1-1	-	TRBV6-6	TGTGCCACCCGACAGGGGTTCGACACTGAAGCTTTCTTT	CATRQGFDTEAFF
-	TRBJ1-1	-	TRBV5-4	TGTGCCAGCATCAATGTAGTCGGGTTTGTAACTGAAGCTTTCTTT	CASINVVGFVTEAFF
-	TRBJ1-5	-	TRBV19	TGTGCCAGTAGTATCGGTTTGATCCAGCCCCAGCATTTT	CASSIGLIQPQHF
TRBD2	TRBJ2-7	-	TRBV5-6	TGTGCCAGCAGCTTGGCGGGCGGGAGGGCCGACGAGCAGTACTTC	CASSLAGGRADEQYF
-	TRBJ2-7	-	TRBV7-6	TGTGCCAGCAGCTTCCACGACTGGAGCTCCTACGAGCAGTACTTC	CASSFHDWSSYEQYF
TRBD2	TRBJ2-4	-	TRBV30	TGTGCCTGGAGAGTAGCGGGTTATTCCAAAAACATTCAGTACTTC	CAWRVAGYSKNIQYF
TRBD1	TRBJ1-2	-	TRBV6-5	TGTGCCAGCAGTTACCCAGGGGGCATTGGCTACACCTTC	CASSYPGGIGYTF
-	TRBJ2-2	-	TRBV30	TGTGCCTGGTCAGGTGCCTGGTCCGGGGAGCTGTTTTTT	CAWSGAWSGELFF
-	TRBJ1-3	-	TRBV6-1	TGTGCCAGCAGGAGCGACAGTCCCTCTGGAAACACCATATATTTT	CASRSDSPSGNTIYF
-	TRBJ1-2	-	TRBV6-5	TGTGCCAGCGGTACAGGGTTAGGCTACACCTTC	CASGTGLGYTF
-	TRBJ2-7	few	TRBV5-4	TGTGCCAGCAGCGATACGACAGGCTACGAGCAGTACTTC	CASSDTTGYEQYF
-	TRBJ2-7	few	TRBV7-5	TGTGGAACAGCAGGGGTGAGATTCTACGAGCAGTACTTC	CGTAGVRFYEQYF
TRBD2	TRBJ2-5	once	TRBV25-1	TGTGCCAGCAGTGAATATAAAGGGACTAGCGGGGAGACCCAGTACTTC	CASSEYKGTSGETQYF
-	TRBJ2-7	few	TRBV27	TGTGCCAGCAGTCCCGGGAGCAGCTCCTACGAGCAGTACTTC	CASSPGSSSYEQYF
-	TRBJ2-7	-	TRBV5-4	TGTGCCAGCAGCTTTGTGGGGGGCTACGAGCAGTACTTC	CASSFVGGYEQYF
TRBD1	TRBJ1-3	-	TRBV25-1	TGTGCCAGCAGTGGAGACAGGGGGCAGGGAAACACCATATATTTT	CASSGDRGQGNTIYF
TRBD1	TRBJ1-1	-	TRBV5-1	TGCGCCAGCAGCTCCGGGACAGCGGCGGTGGGGAACACTGAAGCTTTCTTT	CASSSGTAAVGNTEAFF
-	TRBJ2-1	-	TRBV5-1	TGCGCCAGCAGCTTGGAGGAAGGGGGAGGGAATGAGCAGTTCTTC	CASSLEEGGGNEQFF
-	TRBJ1-3	-	TRBV6-6	TGTGCCAGCAGTTACGTCACAGGAAGCTCTGGAAACACCATATATTTT	CASSYVTGSSGNTIYF
TRBD1	TRBJ2-5	-	TRBV10-3	TGTGCCATCAGTGATGTGGACAGGGGGCAAGAGACCCAGTACTTC	CAISDVDRGQETQYF
TRBD1	TRBJ1-2	-	TRBV30	TGTGCCTGGAGTGGCCAGGGGGTTTCAAAGGGCTACACCTTC	CAWSGQGVSKGYTF
-	TRBJ1-4	-	TRBV4-1	TGCGCCAGCACCCTCGGGGTCCGAGAAAAACTGTTTTTT	CASTLGVREKLFF
TRBD1	TRBJ2-5	-	TRBV6-6	TGTGCCAGCAGTTACTCGACAGGGGGGGAAGAGACCCAGTACTTC	CASSYSTGGEETQYF
-	TRBJ1-1	-	TRBV29-1	TGCAGCGTTGAAGCAAACAGCCCGGCTTTCTTT	CSVEANSPAFF
-	TRBJ2-5	-	TRBV5-4	TGTGCCAGCAGCGCGGGACCGGCACAAGAGACCCAGTACTTC	CASSAGPAQETQYF
TRBD2	TRBJ2-1	-	TRBV7-9	TGTGCCAGCAGCCCGCCTGTTAGCGGGAGCCCCCCTGAGCAGTTCTTC	CASSPPVSGSPPEQFF
TRBD2	TRBJ2-7	-	TRBV5-1	TGCGCCAGCAGCCCCATAGGTAGCGGGAGCGCCGAGCAGTACTTC	CASSPIGSGSAEQYF
TRBD1	TRBJ1-5	-	TRBV6-5	TGTGCCAGCAGGCAGACAGGGGGAAGCAATCAGCCCCAGCATTTT	CASRQTGGSNQPQHF
-	TRBJ2-1	-	TRBV11-2	TGTGCCAGCAGCCAGGCTCGGACAACAACCTACAATGAGCAGTTCTTC	CASSQARTTTYNEQFF
TRBD2	TRBJ2-1	-	TRBV27	TGTGCCAGCAGTGCGCGGCTAGCGGGAATTGAGCAGTTCTTC	CASSARLAGIEQFF
TRBD2	TRBJ2-3	-	TRBV7-9	TGTGCCAGCAGCCCACGGGGGACTAGAGGGGGCACAGATACGCAGTATTTT	CASSPRGTRGGTDTQYF
TRBD1	TRBJ1-4	-	TRBV30	TGTGACTGGAGCCAGAGACAGGGAGTCTCAACTAATGAAAAACTGTTTTTT	CDWSQRQGVSTNEKLFF
-	TRBJ2-5	-	TRBV5-6	TGTGCCAGCAGCACGGGACTGACTGGGGAGACCCAGTACTTC	CASSTGLTGETQYF
TRBD1	TRBJ2-2	few	TRBV30	TGTGCCTGGAGTCGCCCGACGGACAGGGGTACCGGGGAGCTGTTTTTT	CAWSRPTDRGTGELFF
-	TRBJ1-1	few	TRBV25-1	TGTGCCAGCGAGAGCGGGGCGAACACTGAAGCTTTCTTT	CASESGANTEAFF
-	TRBJ2-1	once	TRBV9	TGTGCCAGCAGCGTAGGGGATAGCGGCACGGAGCAGTTCTTC	CASSVGDSGTEQFF
TRBD1	TRBJ2-2	once	TRBV6-9	TGTGCCAGCAGTTATCGGGCAGGGGGCTTCACCGGGGAGCTGTTTTTT	CASSYRAGGFTGELFF
TRBD2	TRBJ2-7	-	TRBV5-8	TGTGCCAGCAGCGATAGCGGGAGTTTTTACGAGCAGTACTTC	CASSDSGSFYEQYF